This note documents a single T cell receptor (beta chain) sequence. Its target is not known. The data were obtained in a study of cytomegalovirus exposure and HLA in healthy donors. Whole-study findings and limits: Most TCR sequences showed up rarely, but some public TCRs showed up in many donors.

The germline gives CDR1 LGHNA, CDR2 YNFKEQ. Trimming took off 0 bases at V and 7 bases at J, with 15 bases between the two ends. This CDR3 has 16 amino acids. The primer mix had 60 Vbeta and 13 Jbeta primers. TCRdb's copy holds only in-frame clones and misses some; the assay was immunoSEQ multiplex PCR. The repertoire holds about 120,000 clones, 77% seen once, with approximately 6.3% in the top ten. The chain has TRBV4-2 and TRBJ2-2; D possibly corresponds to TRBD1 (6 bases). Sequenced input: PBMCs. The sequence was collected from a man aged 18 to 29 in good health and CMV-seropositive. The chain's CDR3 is CASSQDQAGAGGELFF. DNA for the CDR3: TGTGCCAGCAGCCAAGATCAGGCAGGGGCCGGCGGGGAGCTGTTTTTT.